A selection of T cell receptor beta chains follows, all from one sample in a study of CXCR3-negative and CXCR3-positive naive CD8 T cells. TCRdb reprocessed the 5' RACE reads, with one entry per CDR3 protein and no DNA. This sample lists around 120,000 distinct CDR3 sequences; its ten largest clones have around 0.62%. The sequencing input was naive CXCR3+ CD8+ T cells from blood. The receptors shown here come from a human donor in good health. Some clones in this sample may be carry-over from other donors' samples. CDR3s include the opening cysteine and the closing phenylalanine or tryptophan.

>TRBV29-1|TRBJ2-2
CSVAVSSGELFF
>TRBV5-1|TRBJ2-2
CASSLGLSSGELFF
>TRBV5-1|TRBJ2-1
CASSLGKSSYNEQFF
>TRBV5-6|TRBJ2-1
CASSPDPNNEQFF
>TRBV7-2|TRBJ2-2
CASSLLGKGSGELFF
>TRBV4-3|TRBJ2-1
CASSQVGRGAYNEQFF
>TRBV29-1|TRBJ2-7
CSARGATLRGYEQYF
>TRBV13|TRBJ2-1
CASSSTRGFYNEQFF
>TRBV6-5|TRBJ2-3
CASSQGLAGRISTDTQYF
>TRBV6-5|TRBJ2-7
CASSYRGFYEQYF
>TRBV7-8|TRBJ2-5
CASSLAGGPKETQYF
>TRBV7-9|TRBJ2-1
CASCAGGGASYNEQFF
>TRBV20-1|TRBJ2-1
CSAPRDYRNPYNEQFF
>TRBV7-3|TRBJ2-5
CASSLQGEIETQYF
>TRBV12-3/TRBV12-4|TRBJ2-7
CASRRGQTYEQYF
>TRBV29-1|TRBJ2-7
CSVEDPKAGTAYEQYF
>TRBV29-1|TRBJ1-1
CSIPLGDTEAFF
>TRBV28|TRBJ2-2
CASIAPSGLLENPNTGELFF
>TRBV4-3|TRBJ2-7
CASSLGRNAYEQYF
>TRBV29-1|TRBJ2-1
CSALAGGPAYEQFF
>TRBV12-3/TRBV12-4|TRBJ2-1
CASTPGLANEQFF
>TRBV7-2|TRBJ2-7
CASSLAGSTSYEQYF
>TRBV29-1|TRBJ1-5
CSVEDSSGPQHF
>TRBV29-1|TRBJ1-1
CSVDLLNTEAFF
>TRBV7-9|TRBJ2-1
CASSKAEDARGYNEQFF
>TRBV29-1|TRBJ2-7
CSVEAPSGVLYEQYF
>TRBV5-6|TRBJ1-4
CASSPGPLNEKLFF
>TRBV7-9|TRBJ2-3
CASSRPRGAGPPDTQYF
>TRBV9|TRBJ1-2
CASSVTGGNIYTF
>TRBV5-3|TRBJ2-2
CARSPGYPGAEGELFF
>TRBV25-1|TRBJ1-1
CASSARGFPEAFF
>TRBV29-1|TRBJ2-2
CSVEGTLENTGELFF
>TRBV28|TRBJ2-2
CASRPPASTTGELFF
>TRBV20-1|TRBJ2-1
CSARDLMSSYNEQFF
>TRBV4-1|TRBJ2-1
CASSPEGGSGSDEQFF
>TRBV12-3/TRBV12-4|TRBJ1-5
CASSSTSQTPQHF
>TRBV3-1|TRBJ2-7
CASSQTSGLADEQYF
>TRBV29-1|TRBJ2-7
CSATDGTYEQYF
>TRBV29-1|TRBJ2-7
CSVEEAGVSPQYF
>TRBV6-1|TRBJ2-7
CASSEAAPGTAYEQYF
>TRBV19|TRBJ2-1
CASSISSSYNEQFF
>TRBV25-1|TRBJ1-4
CASSSSRDRGLPTEKLFF
>TRBV10-1|TRBJ2-1
CASSTPGQGALNEQFF
>TRBV2|TRBJ2-2
CATQVAPGELFF
>TRBV3-1|TRBJ2-1
CASSLFIGDNEQFF
>TRBV5-5|TRBJ2-2
CASSLGVGDSTGELFF
>TRBV7-3|TRBJ2-7
CASSFTDREVYEQYF
>TRBV7-9|TRBJ2-7
CASSLVGTDYEQYF